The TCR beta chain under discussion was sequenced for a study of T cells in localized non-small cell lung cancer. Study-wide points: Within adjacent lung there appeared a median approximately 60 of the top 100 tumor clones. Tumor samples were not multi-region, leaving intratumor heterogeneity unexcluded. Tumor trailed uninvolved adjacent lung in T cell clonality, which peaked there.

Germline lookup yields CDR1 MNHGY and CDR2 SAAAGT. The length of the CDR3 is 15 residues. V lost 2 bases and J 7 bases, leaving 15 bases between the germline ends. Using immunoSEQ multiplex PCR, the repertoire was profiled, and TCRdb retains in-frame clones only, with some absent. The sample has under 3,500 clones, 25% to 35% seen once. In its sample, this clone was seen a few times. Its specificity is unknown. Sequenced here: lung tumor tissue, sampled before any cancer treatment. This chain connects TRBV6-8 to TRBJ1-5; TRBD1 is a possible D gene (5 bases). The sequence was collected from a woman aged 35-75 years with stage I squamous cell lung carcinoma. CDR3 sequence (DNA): TGTGCCAGCAGTTACCTGACCCCCGGGGGGCAGCCCCAGCATTTT. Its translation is CASSYLTPGGQPQHF.